This T cell receptor beta chain was found in a study of cytomegalovirus exposure and HLA in healthy donors. Study as a whole: A data release that came early held approximately 85 million unique TCRs from HLA-typed donors.

About this clone itself: Its antigen remains unidentified.

Study-wide points: Across HLA loci, a later analysis found differing TCR association rates, with DRB1 most and HLA-C fewest. Some V segments, TRBV6-2 and TRBV6-3 among them, were indistinguishable and were therefore excluded. Presence/absence analyses took donor sequencing depth as roughly uniform.

Researchers ran the PCR with 60 Vbeta and 13 Jbeta primers. The data were produced by immunoSEQ multiplex PCR, yet TCRdb's version contains in-frame clones alone and is incomplete. Among about 120,000 clones listed, about 73% were seen once. The CDR3 totals 14 residues. The germline V and J ends were trimmed by 0 bases and 0 bases, with 5 bases remaining between them. Germline loops: CDR1 MNHEY, CDR2 SVGAGI. The genes are TRBV6-5 and TRBJ1-2, with D unclear. This receptor was taken from a woman in her twenties or thirties in good health and CMV-seropositive. What was sequenced was PBMCs. CDR3 nucleotides: TGTGCCAGCAGTTACTCGCGCACTAACTATGGCTACACCTTC. Translation gives CASSYSRTNYGYTF.